Listed below are T cell receptor beta chains from one sample, sequenced in a study of blood T cell repertoires in COVID-19. Libraries were prepared by immunoSEQ multiplex PCR; TCRdb keeps only in-frame clonotypes and omits some of them. The table lists about 32,000 clones, roughly 90% of them singletons. The source material was peripheral blood. All receptors derive from a man aged 60 to 69 with acute or convalescent COVID-19. Each CDR3 is given with its conserved first and last residue. The order of the fields is J gene, D gene, V gene, clone size, CDR3 protein, CDR3 DNA. The D gene is left open where the match is weak. Some rows have no size entry. The others give once, few or many, or a class for an expanded clone.

j_call: TRBJ1-4; d_call: NA; v_call: TRBV27; clone_size: NA; cdr3_aa: CASSSGATNEKLFF; cdr3_nt: TGTGCCAGCAGCTCAGGGGCAACTAATGAAAAACTGTTTTTT
j_call: TRBJ1-5; d_call: NA; v_call: TRBV12-3/TRBV12-4; clone_size: NA; cdr3_aa: CASRRDYQPQHF; cdr3_nt: TGTGCCAGCAGGCGGGATTATCAGCCCCAGCATTTT
j_call: TRBJ2-3; d_call: NA; v_call: TRBV5-5; clone_size: NA; cdr3_aa: CASSPPLRDTQYF; cdr3_nt: TGTGCCAGCAGCCCGCCCCTTAGAGATACGCAGTATTTT
j_call: TRBJ2-1; d_call: TRBD2; v_call: TRBV27; clone_size: NA; cdr3_aa: CASSLREGRGNEQFF; cdr3_nt: TGTGCCAGCAGTTTACGGGAGGGCCGGGGCAATGAGCAGTTCTTC
j_call: TRBJ2-3; d_call: NA; v_call: TRBV5-1; clone_size: NA; cdr3_aa: CASSFGGTKGDTQYF; cdr3_nt: TGCGCCAGCAGCTTCGGCGGGACGAAGGGTGATACGCAGTATTTT
j_call: TRBJ1-3; d_call: TRBD1; v_call: TRBV7-2; clone_size: NA; cdr3_aa: CASSLRGISGNTIYF; cdr3_nt: TGTGCCAGCAGCCTCAGGGGGATCTCTGGAAACACCATATATTTT
j_call: TRBJ1-2; d_call: NA; v_call: TRBV12-5; clone_size: NA; cdr3_aa: CASGLDRENYGYTF; cdr3_nt: TGTGCTAGTGGTTTGGACAGGGAAAACTATGGCTACACCTTC
j_call: TRBJ2-7; d_call: TRBD2; v_call: TRBV9; clone_size: NA; cdr3_aa: CASSPSGRGTYEQYF; cdr3_nt: TGTGCCAGCAGCCCTAGCGGGAGGGGAACCTACGAGCAGTACTTC
j_call: TRBJ2-1; d_call: NA; v_call: TRBV29-1; clone_size: NA; cdr3_aa: CSVGSQRHYNEQFF; cdr3_nt: TGCAGCGTTGGGAGCCAGCGGCATTACAATGAGCAGTTCTTC
j_call: TRBJ1-4; d_call: TRBD1; v_call: TRBV28; clone_size: once; cdr3_aa: CATLTGTDEKLFF; cdr3_nt: TGTGCCACCCTGACAGGGACGGATGAAAAACTGTTTTTT
j_call: TRBJ2-2; d_call: NA; v_call: TRBV29-1; clone_size: NA; cdr3_aa: CSVEEGGSGELFF; cdr3_nt: TGCAGCGTTGAAGAGGGGGGTTCCGGGGAGCTGTTTTTT
j_call: TRBJ1-1; d_call: NA; v_call: TRBV19; clone_size: NA; cdr3_aa: CASSKYLQGNTEAFF; cdr3_nt: TGTGCCAGTAGCAAATATCTACAGGGGAACACTGAAGCTTTCTTT
j_call: TRBJ1-6; d_call: TRBD1; v_call: TRBV5-6; clone_size: few; cdr3_aa: CASSLGTGDNSPLHF; cdr3_nt: TGTGCCAGCAGCTTAGGGACAGGAGATAATTCACCCCTCCACTTT
j_call: TRBJ2-2; d_call: TRBD1; v_call: TRBV13; clone_size: NA; cdr3_aa: CASSLGSGQGAPAGELFF; cdr3_nt: TGTGCCAGCAGCTTAGGCTCGGGACAGGGGGCGCCAGCCGGGGAGCTGTTTTTT
j_call: TRBJ1-6; d_call: TRBD1; v_call: TRBV9; clone_size: NA; cdr3_aa: CASSATGEGSPLHF; cdr3_nt: TGTGCCAGCAGCGCGACAGGGGAAGGATCACCCCTCCACTTT
j_call: TRBJ2-3; d_call: NA; v_call: TRBV24-1; clone_size: NA; cdr3_aa: CATGTSAADTQYF; cdr3_nt: TGTGCCACCGGGACTTCGGCAGCAGATACGCAGTATTTT